A single sample gave rise to the 10 T cell receptor beta chains below, sequenced in a study of T cells in Graves' hyperthyroidism and ophthalmopathy. Amplified TCR beta CDR3 regions derived from RNA transcripts. In the first-round RT-PCR of the TCR CDR3, the HTBI primer set was used. One entry per CDR3 protein, called by TCRdb with MiXCR from the multiplex PCR reads. The table shows roughly 420,000 distinct CDR3 sequences, with about 15% occurring only once. The source material was blood. Receptors originate from a woman between 18 and 29 years old with Graves' hyperthyroidism.

This clonotype was seen more than once but under ten times. The chain recombines TRBV25-1 with TRBJ2-1; a weak D match, TRBD1 (6 bases). This CDR3 is 15 amino acids long. V gave up 6 bases and J gave up 3 bases, with 15 bases separating them. Germline assignment: CDR1 MGHDK and CDR2 SYGVNS. CDR3 nucleotides: TGTGCCAGCAGATCAGACAGGAATAACTACAATGAGCAGTTCTTC. Protein: CASRSDRNNYNEQFF.

This clonotype was detected many times. This chain uses TRBV9 with TRBJ1-2; D is unclear. The CDR3 runs to 13 residues. In germline, CDR1 is SGDLS, CDR2 YYNGEE. V was shortened by 6 bases and J by 2 bases, with 11 bases between the two germline ends. In DNA form, the CDR3 reads TGTGCCAGCATTGGAGGCACCAACTATGGCTACACCTTC. This codes for CASIGGTNYGYTF. The whole variable domain, remainder taken from reference TRBV9 and TRBJ1-2, is DSGVTQTPKHLITATGQRVTLRCSPRSGDLSVYWYQQSLDQGLQFLIQYYNGEERAKGNILERFSAQQFPDLHSELNLSSLELGDSALYFCASIGGTNYGYTFGSGTRLTVV.

This clonotype was seen repeatedly, ten times or more. The chain employs TRBV11-2 and TRBJ1-1; D gene unclear. The length of the CDR3 is 13 residues. V was shortened by 3 bases and J by 1 base, with 6 bases between the two germline ends. Germline loops: CDR1 SGHAT, CDR2 FQNNGV. This chain's CDR3 is CASSFLANTEAFF. Written as DNA, the CDR3 is TGTGCCAGCAGCTTTTTAGCGAACACTGAAGCTTTCTTT.

This clonotype was counted a few times. The genes are TRBV20-1 and TRBJ2-3; D gene unclear. The CDR3 length is 11 residues. CDR1 is DFQATT, CDR2 SNEGSKA, per germline (reference sequence). With 0 bases removed from V and 9 bases from J, the gap between germline ends came to 7 bases. The CDR3: CSARDFGTQYF. In DNA, the CDR3 is TGCAGTGCTAGAGATTTTGGAACGCAGTATTTT.

This clonotype was detected only a few times. The J gene is TRBJ2-3, the V gene TRBV5-1, with D unresolved. The CDR3 is 14 residues long. The germline V gene encodes CDR1 SGHRS and CDR2 YFSETQ. Trimming cost V 0 bases and J 0 bases, with 5 bases left between them. The CDR3 loop is CASSLELSTDTQYF. The CDR3 region has the DNA TGCGCCAGCAGCTTGGAACTCAGCACAGATACGCAGTATTTT.

This clonotype has more than one count but fewer than ten. The J gene is TRBJ1-2, the V gene TRBV7-8, with 7 bases aligning to TRBD1. CDR1 is SGHVS and CDR2 is FQNEAQ in the germline V gene. The J segment lost 4 bases and the V segment lost 2 bases, leaving 4 bases of the junction unmatched. The length of the CDR3 is 14 residues. The CDR3 region has the DNA TGTGCCAGCAGCTTACCGGGACAGATCTATGGCTACACCTTC. Translating it yields CASSLPGQIYGYTF.

V is TRBV6-1 and J is TRBJ1-4, with D possibly matching TRBD1 (5 bases). The V gene lost 7 bases and the J gene lost 1 base, with 13 bases spanning the gap. The CDR3 loop spans 15 amino acids. Germline loops: CDR1 MNHNS, CDR2 SASEGT. This chain's CDR3 is CASTSGPGTNEKLFF. The CDR3 DNA follows: TGTGCCAGCACCTCAGGGCCCGGAACTAATGAAAAACTGTTTTTT.

The chain recombines TRBV6-2 or TRBV6-3 with TRBJ2-3; TRBD2 agrees at 14 bases. Germline V gene lookup returns CDR1 MNHEY and CDR2 SVGEGT. V shed 2 bases, J shed 5 bases, and the junction held 9 bases outside the gene matches. There are 18 residues in the CDR3. The CDR3 coding sequence is TGTGCCAGCAGTTACCTCTCCTCGACTAGCGGGGGGGTAGATACGCAGTATTTT. It encodes CASSYLSSTSGGVDTQYF.

This clonotype showed up just a few times. The J gene is TRBJ2-1, the V gene TRBV20-1; maybe TRBD1 (6 bases). Germline loops: CDR1 DFQATT, CDR2 SNEGSKA (reference sequence). The V and J ends lost 5 bases and 13 bases respectively, with 15 bases between them. This CDR3 is built from 11 residues. DNA for the CDR3: TGCAGTGCTGGGACAAGGCCCCCACAGTTCTTC. Amino acid sequence: CSAGTRPPQFF.

Many counts were recorded for this clonotype. CDR3 coding DNA: TGTGCCAGCAGAGGGGGCGGTAGCACTGAAGCTTTCTTT. This encodes CASRGGGSTEAFF. The chain is built from TRBV7-3 and TRBJ1-1; 7 bases agree with TRBD1. Germline CDR1 SGHTA, CDR2 FQGTGA. The CDR3 runs 13 residues. With 6 bases clipped from V and 4 bases from J, the junction kept 5 bases outside the gene matches.